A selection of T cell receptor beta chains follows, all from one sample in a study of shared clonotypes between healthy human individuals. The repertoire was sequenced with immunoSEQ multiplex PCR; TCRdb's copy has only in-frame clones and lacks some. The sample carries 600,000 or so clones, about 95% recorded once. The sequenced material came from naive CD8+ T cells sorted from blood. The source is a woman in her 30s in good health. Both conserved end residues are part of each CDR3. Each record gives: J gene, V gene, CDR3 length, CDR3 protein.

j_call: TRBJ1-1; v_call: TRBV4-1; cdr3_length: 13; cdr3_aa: CASSRTGRTEAFF
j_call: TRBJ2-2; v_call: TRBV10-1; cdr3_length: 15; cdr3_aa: CASSETGENTGELFF
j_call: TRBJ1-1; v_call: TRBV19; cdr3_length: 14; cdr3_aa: CASSIRDLNTEAFF
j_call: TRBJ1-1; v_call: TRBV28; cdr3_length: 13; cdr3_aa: CASSMGENTEAFF
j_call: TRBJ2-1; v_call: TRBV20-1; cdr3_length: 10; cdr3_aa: CSALDDEQFF
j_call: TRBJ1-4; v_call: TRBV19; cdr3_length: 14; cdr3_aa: CASNARGTNEKLFF
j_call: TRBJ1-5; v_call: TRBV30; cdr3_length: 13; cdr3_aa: CAWSVDGNQPQHF
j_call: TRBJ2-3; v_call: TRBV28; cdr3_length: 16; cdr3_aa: CASNRPGAPSTDTQYF
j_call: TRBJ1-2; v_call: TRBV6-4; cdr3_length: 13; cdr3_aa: CASSDSGGGGYTF
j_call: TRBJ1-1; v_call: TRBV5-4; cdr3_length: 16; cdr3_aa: CASSLFQGRGNTEAFF
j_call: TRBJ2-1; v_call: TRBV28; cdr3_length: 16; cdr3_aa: CASSSPVERLYNEQFF
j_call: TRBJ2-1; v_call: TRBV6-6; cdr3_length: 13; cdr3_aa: CASALSAYNEQFF
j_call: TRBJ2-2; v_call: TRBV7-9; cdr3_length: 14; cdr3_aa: CAALGLAGDGELFF
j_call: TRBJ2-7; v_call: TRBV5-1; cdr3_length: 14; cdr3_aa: CASSLWGAAYEQYF
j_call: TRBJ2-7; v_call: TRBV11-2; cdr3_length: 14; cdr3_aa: CASSLGDRGYEQYF
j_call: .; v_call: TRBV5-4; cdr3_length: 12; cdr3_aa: CASSLSPYEQYF
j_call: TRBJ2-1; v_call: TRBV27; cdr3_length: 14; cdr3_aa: CASSFVRPNNEQFF
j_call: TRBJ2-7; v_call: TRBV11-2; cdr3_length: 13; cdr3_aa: CASSLGRLYEQYF